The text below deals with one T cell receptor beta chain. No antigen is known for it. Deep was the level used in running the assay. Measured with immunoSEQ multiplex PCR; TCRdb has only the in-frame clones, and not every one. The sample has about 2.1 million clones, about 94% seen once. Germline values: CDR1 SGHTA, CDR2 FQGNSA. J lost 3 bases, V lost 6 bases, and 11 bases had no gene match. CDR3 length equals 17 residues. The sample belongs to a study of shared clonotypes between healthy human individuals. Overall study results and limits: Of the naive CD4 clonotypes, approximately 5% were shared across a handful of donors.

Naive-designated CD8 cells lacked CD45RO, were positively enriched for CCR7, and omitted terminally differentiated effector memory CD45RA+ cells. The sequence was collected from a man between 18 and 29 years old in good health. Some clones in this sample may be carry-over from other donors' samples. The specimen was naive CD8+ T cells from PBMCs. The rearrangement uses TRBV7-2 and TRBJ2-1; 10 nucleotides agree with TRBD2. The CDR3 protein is CASRFTVLAGDYNEQFF. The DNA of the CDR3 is TGTGCCAGCAGATTCACCGTCCTAGCGGGAGACTACAATGAGCAGTTCTTC.